Listed here are 30 T cell receptor beta chains from one sample, sequenced in a study of shared clonotypes between healthy human individuals. This table comes from immunoSEQ multiplex PCR, and its TCRdb copy is limited to in-frame clones, with some not included. The top ten clones hold 0.045% to 0.06% of a sample with some 650,000 clones, more than 95% of them seen once. The sequenced sample consisted of naive CD4+ T cells sorted from blood. The subset is: CD45RA+ positively selected. Receptors originate from a woman in her 30s in good health.

The genes are TRBV28 and TRBJ2-1; the D gene is possibly TRBD1 (5 bases). This CDR3 comprises 16 residues. Germline V lookup: CDR1 MDHEN, CDR2 SYDVKM. V gave up 4 bases and J gave up 0 bases, with 13 bases separating them. CDR3 amino acids: CASSSGAASSYNEQFF. The CDR3 bases are TGTGCCAGCAGTTCTGGGGCCGCGAGCTCCTACAATGAGCAGTTCTTC.

This rearrangement joins TRBV27 to TRBJ1-4; 8 positions match TRBD1. The CDR3 runs to 15 residues. Germline V gene data show CDR1 as MNHEY and CDR2 as SMNVEV (reference sequence). Losses at the gene ends were 7 bases for V and 8 bases for J; bases not matched to a gene: 12. The CDR3 loop is CASTMRTGRKEKLFF. In nucleotides, the CDR3 is TGTGCCAGCACCATGAGGACAGGGAGAAAGGAAAAACTGTTTTTT.

V gene TRBV5-1 combines with J gene TRBJ2-1; TRBD1 matches 7 bases. The ends lost 0 bases at V and 4 bases at J; junction bases unmatched: 4. Germline lookup yields CDR1 SGHRS and CDR2 YFSETQ. This CDR3 is built from 15 residues. CDR3 region: CASSLAWDRYNEQFF. The CDR3 bases are TGCGCCAGCAGCTTGGCGTGGGACAGATACAATGAGCAGTTCTTC.

The chain is built from TRBV27 and TRBJ2-5; D is undetermined. CDR1 and CDR2 from the germline V gene are MNHEY and SMNVEV (reference sequence). V was trimmed by 5 bases and J by 1 base, leaving 32 bases between them. This CDR3 has 21 amino acids. CDR3 in DNA: TGTGCCAGCAGTATCAAACGCTCGCCGCGGCTGCGAAATGAGTTCCAAGAGACCCAGTACTTC. Translation gives CASSIKRSPRLRNEFQETQYF.

Written as DNA, the CDR3 is TGTGCCACCGGATTCGGTGACACTGAAGCTTTCTTT. This translates into CATGFGDTEAFF. The chain is built from TRBV25-1 and TRBJ1-1; no definite D call. The CDR3 length is 12 residues. Germline loops: CDR1 MGHDK, CDR2 SYGVNS. Trimming left V 10 bases short and J 3 bases short, with 12 bases between.

Comment on this clone: Its ends do not fully match the called genes, so a read error is possible. V gene TRBV5-5 combines with J gene TRBJ2-2; TRBD1 matches at 7 bases. The CDR3 is 14 residues long. Germline assignment: CDR1 SGHKS and CDR2 YYEKEE (reference sequence). The CDR3 nucleotides read TGTGCCAGCAGCACGACAGGGAACCCCGGGGAGCTGTTTTTT. Amino acids: CASSTTGNPGELFF.

The rearrangement uses TRBV18 and TRBJ1-6, with TRBD1 matching 8 bases. Germline V gives CDR1 KGHSH, CDR2 LQKENI. This CDR3 is 13 amino acids long. V shed 3 bases, J shed 8 bases, and the junction held 0 bases outside the gene matches. For the CDR3, the DNA is TGTGCCAGCTCACCGGACAGGGATTCACCCCTCCACTTT. It specifies CASSPDRDSPLHF.

V is TRBV2 and J is TRBJ2-1; D is uncertain. The CDR3 loop spans 13 amino acids. The germline CDR1 and CDR2 sequences are SNHLY and FYNNEI. The ends were cut back, 4 bases at V and 4 bases at J, with 8 bases in the middle. The CDR3 sequence: CASSANLYNEQFF. CDR3 sequence (DNA): TGTGCCAGCAGTGCGAACCTATACAATGAGCAGTTCTTC.

The chain carries TRBV5-8 and TRBJ1-5; D not resolved. V lost 5 bases, J lost 1 base, and 7 bases lay in between. The CDR3 loop spans 13 amino acids. From germline, CDR1 is SGHTS and CDR2 YDEGEE. The CDR3 DNA follows: TGTGCCAGCAGTTATGACAGCAATCAGCCCCAGCATTTT. This translates into CASSYDSNQPQHF.

The V and J genes are TRBV15 and TRBJ2-1; 12 positions agree with TRBD2. The CDR3 totals 16 residues. Germline CDR1 and CDR2: LNHNV and YYDKDF (reference sequence). Trimming took 9 bases from V and 4 from J; bases not matched to a gene: 10. The CDR3 sequence: CATQASGRAQYNEQFF. DNA for the CDR3: TGTGCCACTCAAGCTAGCGGGAGGGCCCAATACAATGAGCAGTTCTTC. Full variable domain (outside the CDR3, taken from reference TRBV15 and TRBJ2-1): DAMVIQNPRYQVTQFGKPVTLSCSQTLNHNVMYWYQQKSSQAPKLLFHYYDKDFNNEADTPDNFQSRRPNTSFCFLDIRSPGLGDTAMYLCATQASGRAQYNEQFFGPGTRLTVL.

The genes are TRBV7-9 and TRBJ2-1, with D possibly TRBD2 on 5 matching bases. The CDR3 spans 16 residues. Per germline, CDR1 SEHNR and CDR2 FQNEAQ (reference sequence). V lost 8 bases and J 0 bases, leaving 17 bases between the germline ends. The CDR3 sequence: CASGELFRSSYNEQFF. In nucleotides, the CDR3 is TGTGCCAGCGGGGAGCTTTTTCGGAGCTCCTACAATGAGCAGTTCTTC. The full variable domain, its missing parts supplied by reference TRBV7-9 and TRBJ2-1, is DTGVSQNPRHKITKRGQNVTFRCDPISEHNRLYWYRQTLGQGPEFLTYFQNEAQLEKSRLLSDRFSAERPKGSFSTLEIQRTEQGDSAMYLCASGELFRSSYNEQFFGPGTRLTVL.

The chain has TRBV28 and TRBJ1-1; D not resolved. CDR1 is MDHEN, CDR2 SYDVKM, per germline. V was pared by 6 bases and J by 2 bases, with 10 bases between. The length of the CDR3 is 13 residues. DNA for the CDR3: TGTGCCAGCAGCCCTACGATCAACACTGAAGCTTTCTTT. Protein product: CASSPTINTEAFF.

The V and J genes are TRBV9 and TRBJ1-2; D gene uncertain. There are 12 residues in the CDR3. CDR1 and CDR2 from the germline V gene are SGDLS and YYNGEE. V was clipped by 4 bases and J by 4 bases, with 8 bases between them. The CDR3 nucleotides read TGTGCCAGCAGCTCTCGCACCTATGGCTACACCTTC. Encoded protein: CASSSRTYGYTF.

This chain links TRBV30 with TRBJ1-6; D is unclear. The CDR3 extends over 17 amino acids. Trimming stripped 1 base from V and 0 bases from J, with 13 bases between. The V gene's germline CDR1 is GTSNPN and CDR2 SVGIG (reference sequence). The CDR3 protein is CAWSGVRTSSYNSPLHF. Written as DNA, the CDR3 is TGTGCCTGGAGTGGTGTCCGGACGAGCTCCTATAATTCACCCCTCCACTTT.

The chain couples TRBV5-4 to TRBJ1-1; 8 nucleotides agree with TRBD1. V dropped 0 bases and J dropped 4; count of bases not matched to a gene: 5. Germline values: CDR1 SGHNT, CDR2 YYREEE (reference sequence). The CDR3 has 15 residues. CDR3 sequence reads: CASSLARTGGTEAFF. The CDR3 region has the DNA TGTGCCAGCAGCTTGGCCCGAACAGGGGGCACTGAAGCTTTCTTT.

The chain joins TRBV4-1 to TRBJ2-1; 10 bases are shared with TRBD2. The J segment lost 0 bases and the V segment lost 3 bases, leaving 5 bases of the junction unmatched. CDR1 is MGHRA, CDR2 YSYEKL, per germline. This CDR3 contains 17 residues. The CDR3 protein is CASSQWSSGSSYNEQFF. The CDR3 region has the DNA TGCGCCAGCAGCCAGTGGTCTAGCGGGAGCTCCTACAATGAGCAGTTCTTC.

J is TRBJ1-2 and V is TRBV21-1. TRBV21-1 corresponds to a pseudogene. The CDR3 totals 14 residues. The DNA for the CDR3 is TGTGCCAGCAGCCCAGCCCTAGGGACGGCTGGCTACACCTTC. Its protein is CASSPALGTAGYTF.

The chain couples TRBV28 to TRBJ1-5, with 7 bases aligning to TRBD1. V lost 7 bases to trimming and J lost 2 bases; unmatched junction nucleotides: 2. CDR1 is MDHEN, CDR2 SYDVKM, per germline. This CDR3 is built from 13 residues. CDR3 loop: CASKGAGNQPQHF. The CDR3, as DNA: TGTGCCAGCAAGGGGGCTGGCAATCAGCCCCAGCATTTT.

The rearrangement links TRBV4-1 to TRBJ2-2; TRBD2 matches 7 bases. V trimming: 4 bases; J trimming: 5 bases; junction bases outside the gene matches: 13. The CDR3 extends over 17 amino acids. Germline assignment: CDR1 MGHRA and CDR2 YSYEKL. The CDR3 nucleotides read TGCGCCAGCAGCCCCGGCGGTGCGGGAGCCCGGACCGGGGAGCTGTTTTTT. Translating gives CASSPGGAGARTGELFF.

V usage is TRBV6-6 and J usage is TRBJ2-2; TRBD2 aligns across 8 bases. The CDR3 runs 15 residues. Germline V gives CDR1 MNHNY, CDR2 SVGAGI (reference sequence). V lost 8 bases, J lost 7 bases, and 12 bases stayed unmatched. The CDR3 loop is CASSEREKKGGELFF. CDR3 sequence (DNA): TGTGCCAGCTCAGAGCGGGAGAAAAAAGGCGGGGAGCTGTTTTTT.

The V and J genes are TRBV7-8 and TRBJ1-5; unclear D gene. The CDR3 length is 14 residues. CDR1 and CDR2 from the germline V gene are SGHVS and FQNEAQ. V dropped 5 bases and J dropped 10 bases, with 18 bases sitting between them. DNA of the CDR3: TGTGCCAGCAGCCACAGACGGACGTCCGAACCCCAGCATTTT. It specifies CASSHRRTSEPQHF.

The chain recombines TRBV28 with TRBJ2-2; 13 bases are shared with TRBD2. The CDR3 sequence is 17 residues long. The germline V gene encodes CDR1 MDHEN and CDR2 SYDVKM. Unmatched junction bases numbered 3, after V lost 1 base and J lost 4 bases. The CDR3 is CASSLYRLAGGTGELFF. The CDR3 region has the DNA TGTGCCAGCAGTTTATACAGACTAGCGGGAGGCACCGGGGAGCTGTTTTTT.

This chain links TRBV9 with TRBJ2-7, with 9 bases lining up with TRBD1. V lost 3 bases and J lost 3; bases outside the gene matches: 4. The CDR3 loop spans 14 amino acids. Germline values: CDR1 SGDLS, CDR2 YYNGEE. CDR3 protein: CASSARQGGYEQYF. The CDR3 region has the DNA TGTGCCAGCAGCGCCCGACAGGGGGGCTACGAGCAGTACTTC.

The gene calls are TRBV6-4 and TRBJ1-5, with TRBD1 as a possible D gene (6 bases). Trimming removed 3 bases from V and 7 bases from J, with 13 bases in between. There are 14 residues in the CDR3. The V gene's germline CDR1 is MRHNA and CDR2 SNTAGT. The CDR3: CASSETVQGQPQHF. The DNA for the CDR3 is TGTGCCAGCAGTGAAACCGTCCAGGGGCAGCCCCAGCATTTT.

The chain links TRBV18 to TRBJ1-1; the D gene is possibly TRBD1 (5 bases). This CDR3 is built from 13 residues. Germline CDR1 and CDR2: KGHSH and LQKENI. Trimming shortened V by 5 bases and J by 7 bases, and 14 bases separated the two germline ends. In DNA, the CDR3 is TGTGCCAGCTCAGGTGGCAGGGTCGGTGAAGCTTTCTTT. As protein: CASSGGRVGEAFF. The complete variable domain, with remaining parts taken from reference TRBV18 and TRBJ1-1, reads NAGVMQNPRHLVRRRGQEARLRCSPMKGHSHVYWYRQLPEEGLKFMVYLQKENIIDESGMPKERFSAEFPKEGPSILRIQQVVRGDSAAYFCASSGGRVGEAFFGQGTRLTVV.

This chain joins TRBV5-6 and TRBJ2-7; 10 positions match TRBD1. The CDR3 spans 16 residues. The germline gives CDR1 SGHDT, CDR2 YYEEEE. J was trimmed by 5 bases and V by 3 bases; bases with no gene match: 11. The chain's CDR3 is CASSSRQGAFGDEQYF. In DNA form, the CDR3 reads TGTGCCAGCAGCTCGAGACAGGGGGCGTTTGGGGACGAGCAGTACTTC. The full variable domain, with the rest looked up from reference TRBV5-6 and TRBJ2-7, is DAGVTQSPTHLIKTRGQQVTLRCSPKSGHDTVSWYQQALGQGPQFIFQYYEEEERQRGNFPDRFSGHQFPNYSSELNVNALLLGDSALYLCASSSRQGAFGDEQYFGPGTRLTVT.

The CDR3 DNA reads as TGTGCCAGCAGTCCCCACAGGGTAACGACTGAAGCTTTCTTT. Translating it yields CASSPHRVTTEAFF. The chain combines TRBV28 with TRBJ1-1; D is possibly TRBD1 (6 bases). CDR1 MDHEN and CDR2 SYDVKM come from the germline V gene. The CDR3 has 14 amino acids. V gave up 5 bases and J gave up 5 bases, with 15 bases separating them.

The J gene is TRBJ2-7, the V gene TRBV5-6; 7 bases align to TRBD1. The CDR3 is made up of 14 amino acids. Germline V CDR1 and CDR2: SGHDT, YYEEEE. Trimming removed 2 bases from V and 6 bases from J; junction bases left unmatched: 8. The CDR3 DNA reads TGTGCCAGCAGCTTTCGTGCGACAGGGAGCGAGCAGTACTTC. Amino acid sequence: CASSFRATGSEQYF. The variable domain in full, with the rest retrieved from reference TRBV5-6 and TRBJ2-7, is DAGVTQSPTHLIKTRGQQVTLRCSPKSGHDTVSWYQQALGQGPQFIFQYYEEEERQRGNFPDRFSGHQFPNYSSELNVNALLLGDSALYLCASSFRATGSEQYFGPGTRLTVT.

The rearrangement joins TRBV4-2 to TRBJ2-7; tentatively, D is TRBD1 (6 bases). Germline CDR1 and CDR2: LGHNA and YNFKEQ. Between the trimmed V and J ends, which lost 1 base and 3 bases, there was a span of 13 bases. CDR3 length: 15 residues. The CDR3 sequence: CASSQVRGGDYEQYF. The CDR3 DNA sequence: TGTGCCAGCAGCCAAGTGCGAGGGGGAGACTACGAGCAGTACTTC.

The rearrangement links TRBV5-4 to TRBJ2-1, with 7 nucleotides matching TRBD1. The CDR3 has 15 amino acids. V shed 4 bases and J 3 bases; nucleotides not matched to a gene: 7. CDR1 and CDR2 from the germline V gene are SGHNT and YYREEE (reference sequence). The CDR3 spells CASSARTGVYNEQFF. The CDR3 DNA sequence: TGTGCCAGCAGCGCCCGGACAGGAGTCTACAATGAGCAGTTCTTC.